This T cell receptor (beta chain) was sequenced for a study of vaccination and CD4 T cells after COVID-19. Looking at the study overall: The study collected post-vaccine samples a median around 66 days after dose two, with a range of 14 to 241. A few convalescent patients were sampled post-vaccination (at day 14 and at days 161 to 241).

The Oncomine TCR Beta short-read assay was what sequenced the DNA obtained from cultured CD4+ T cells. TCRdb passed the PCR reads through MiXCR, listing each CDR3 protein once. The profile shows about 30,000 distinct CDR3 sequences, 36% of them singletons. This clonotype has more than one count but fewer than ten. What it recognizes is unknown. CDR3 length: 16 residues. Germline loops: CDR1 DFQATT, CDR2 SNEGSKA (reference sequence). V gave up 6 bases and J gave up 2 bases; unmatched junction bases: 13. Described time point: late sampling 161 to 241 days after vaccination in a few convalescent patients. As to treatment: roughly ten-day PBMC culture with coronavirus spike peptide pools or control peptides (ViraFEST assay). The authors cultured about 2 million PBMCs per well with roughly 10 IU/ml IL-2 and approximately 10 ug/ml peptide pools.

The TCR originated in a human donor who had recovered from COVID-19. The chain couples TRBV20-1 to TRBJ2-1, with 7 positions matching TRBD2. Specimen: CD4+ T cells from blood, cultured in vitro, collected about 7 months after SARS-CoV-2 vaccination. CDR3 bases: TGCAGTGCCCCACTAGTGGGGGAGGGCCCCTACAATGAGCAGTTCTTC. Protein sequence: CSAPLVGEGPYNEQFF.